A single sample gave rise to the 22 T cell receptor beta chains below, sequenced in a study of identical twins. Using its own MiXCR run on the 5' RACE reads, TCRdb lists one record per CDR3 protein. The sample holds 500,000 to 650,000 distinct CDR3 sequences, about 7.1% seen once. This sample also appeared in a second study, on yellow fever vaccine responses in identical twins.

The specimen was PBMCs. These receptors originate from a woman under 30 in good health.

This clonotype was counted many times. The chain uses TRBV29-1 and TRBJ2-2; 7 nucleotides align to TRBD1. The CDR3 spans 15 residues. J was trimmed by 1 base and V by 0 bases; bases with no gene match: 2. Germline V gives CDR1 SQVTM, CDR2 ANQGSEA. CDR3 DNA sequence: TGCAGCGTTGAAGATTCAGGGGGGAACACCGGGGAGCTGTTTTTT. The encoded protein is CSVEDSGGNTGELFF.

This clonotype was counted only a few times. This chain connects TRBV5-1 to TRBJ2-1; TRBD2 matches 11 bases. The CDR3 runs 20 residues. Germline CDR1 is SGHRS and CDR2 is YFSETQ. V shed 0 bases, J shed 0 bases, and the junction held 11 bases outside the gene matches. CDR3 nucleotide sequence: TGCGCCAGCAGCTTGGTTAGCGGGAGGGCCCTCTCTCTCTCCTACAATGAGCAGTTCTTC. Amino acids: CASSLVSGRALSLSYNEQFF.

This clonotype was picked up many times. V is TRBV14 and J is TRBJ1-6; 7 bases match TRBD1. CDR3 length equals 15 residues. Germline V CDR1 and CDR2: SGHDN, FVKESK. V trimming: 5 bases; J trimming: 10 bases; junction bases outside the gene matches: 11. DNA for the CDR3: TGTGCCAGCAGCGCCAAGGTTACAGGGGTGTCACCCCTCCACTTT. Amino acid sequence: CASSAKVTGVSPLHF.

The chain uses TRBV20-1 and TRBJ1-1, with D maybe TRBD1 (6 bases). V was trimmed by 0 bases and J by 9 bases, leaving 17 bases between them. The CDR3 is made up of 14 amino acids. Germline V gene sequence: CDR1 DFQATT, CDR2 SNEGSKA (reference sequence). The CDR3 is CSARERGGHLKAFF. Here the CDR3 DNA reads TGCAGTGCTAGAGAAAGGGGGGGACACCTCAAAGCTTTCTTT.

This clonotype was counted at least ten times. The chain joins TRBV20-1 to TRBJ2-6; TRBD2 might be the D (5 bases). The V end was cut by 6 bases, the J end by 0 bases, with 12 bases between. Germline V gives CDR1 DFQATT, CDR2 SNEGSKA (reference sequence). This CDR3 is built from 15 residues. CDR3 DNA sequence: TGCAGTGCCCAGGCCGAGGGCTCTGGGGCCAACGTCCTGACTTTC. Translating gives CSAQAEGSGANVLTF.

The chain recombines TRBV12-3 or TRBV12-4 with TRBJ2-1; maybe TRBD1 (6 bases). V was shortened by 3 bases and J by 6 bases, with 9 bases between the two germline ends. The CDR3 loop spans 13 amino acids. Here the CDR3 reads CASSFGQPNEQFF. CDR3 DNA sequence: TGTGCCAGCAGTTTTGGACAGCCCAATGAGCAGTTCTTC.

This clonotype was observed a handful of times. This sequence joins TRBV27 and TRBJ2-1; D is possibly TRBD2 (6 bases). Germline V gene sequence: CDR1 MNHEY, CDR2 SMNVEV (reference sequence). The V end was cut by 5 bases, the J end by 1 base, with 30 bases between. This CDR3 has 21 residues. The CDR3: CASSQAQGTFSLPLSYNEQFF. CDR3 DNA sequence: TGTGCCAGCAGTCAAGCACAAGGGACTTTCTCCCTACCACTTTCCTACAATGAGCAGTTCTTC.

This clonotype was seen only a few times. The junction shows a germline mismatch at one end, possibly a read error. V and J are TRBV11-2 and TRBJ1-1; 9 bases match TRBD1. This CDR3 spans 12 amino acids. In germline, CDR1 is SGHAT, CDR2 FQNNGV. CDR3 nucleotides: TGTGCCAGCAGCTTACTGGGACAGGGACCCCCCTTT. Encoded protein: CASSLLGQGPPF.

The table lists this clonotype with many counts. J is TRBJ1-4 and V is TRBV10-3; 9 bases align to TRBD1. Germline V gene lookup returns CDR1 ENHRY and CDR2 SYGVKD. CDR3 length equals 16 residues. V dropped 2 bases and J dropped 4; count of bases not matched to a gene: 5. The CDR3 DNA reads as TGTGCCATCAGTGAGACAGGGGGCGAGGGTAATGAAAAACTGTTTTTT. This translates into CAISETGGEGNEKLFF.

In its sample, this clonotype was seen many times. This rearrangement joins TRBV12-3 or TRBV12-4 to TRBJ2-7; TRBD1 aligns across 7 bases. The CDR3 length is 17 residues. V dropped 5 bases and J dropped 2; count of bases not matched to a gene: 15. The CDR3 reads CASSPEGGQIVPYEQYF. CDR3 nucleotides: TGTGCCAGCAGTCCCGAAGGGGGCCAAATCGTGCCCTACGAGCAGTACTTC.

CDR3 nucleotides: TGTGCCAGCATCAGCCAGGCGGGGGCCTACTCCTACAATGAGCAGTTCTTC. Translated, it gives CASISQAGAYSYNEQFF. The chain employs TRBV12-3 or TRBV12-4 and TRBJ2-1; tentatively, D is TRBD2 (7 bases). The CDR3 is 17 residues long. V lost 7 bases, J lost 0 bases, and 19 bases lay in between.

This clonotype has at least ten counts. J is TRBJ1-2 and V is TRBV12-3 or TRBV12-4; 7 bases map to TRBD1. The CDR3 has 15 amino acids. V dropped 6 bases and J dropped 2; count of bases not matched to a gene: 9. CDR3 loop: CASSIDRAKNYGYTF. The CDR3 bases are TGTGCCAGCAGCATTGACAGGGCTAAGAACTATGGCTACACCTTC.

This clonotype occurred many times. This chain connects TRBV29-1 to TRBJ2-1; 9 positions match TRBD2. This CDR3 contains 15 residues. CDR1 is SQVTM and CDR2 is ANQGSEA in the germline V gene. The V segment lost 1 base and the J segment 6 bases; nucleotides outside the gene matches: 7. In nucleotides, the CDR3 is TGCAGCGTTGAAGGAAAGCTAGCGGGAAGCAATGAGCAGTTCTTC. Translation gives CSVEGKLAGSNEQFF.

This clonotype has a handful of counts. The rearrangement joins TRBV20-1 to TRBJ2-1; D may be TRBD1 (6 bases). Germline V gene data show CDR1 as DFQATT and CDR2 as SNEGSKA (reference sequence). Trimming stripped 3 bases from V and 15 bases from J, with 12 bases between. The CDR3 totals 10 residues. CDR3 nucleotides: TGCAGTGCTAGTAGGGGGATTCTGTTCTTC. It translates to CSASRGILFF.

The CDR3 DNA follows: TGCAGCGTTGAAGTCCTAGCGGGAGGGCCCTACGAGCAGTACTTC. This translates into CSVEVLAGGPYEQYF. This chain links TRBV29-1 with TRBJ2-7, with 12 nucleotides matching TRBD2. V lost 1 base, J lost 2 bases, and 3 bases stayed unmatched. The CDR3 runs 15 residues. Germline-derived CDR1 and CDR2 are SQVTM and ANQGSEA.

The chain is built from TRBV29-1 and TRBJ1-1; TRBD1 matches at 7 bases. The germline CDR1 and CDR2 sequences are SQVTM and ANQGSEA. V shed 4 bases, J shed 3 bases, and the junction held 2 bases outside the gene matches. This CDR3 contains 12 residues. As DNA, the CDR3 is TGCAGCGTTGCAACAGGGGACACTGAAGCTTTCTTT. Protein: CSVATGDTEAFF.

This clonotype has a handful of counts. The chain employs TRBV18 and TRBJ1-1; D is possibly TRBD1 (6 bases). The CDR3 totals 14 residues. V shed 4 bases and J shed 7 bases, with 16 bases lying between them. Germline CDR1 KGHSH, CDR2 LQKENI. The CDR3 bases are TGTGCCAGCTCACAACCACAGGGATTAGGTGAAGCTTTCTTT. This codes for CASSQPQGLGEAFF.

This clonotype was recorded a few times. The chain couples TRBV10-3 to TRBJ2-2; TRBD1 or TRBD2 may be the D gene (5 bases each). The CDR3 runs to 12 residues. Per the germline V gene, CDR1 is ENHRY and CDR2 is SYGVKD. Trimming removed 5 bases at V and 7 bases at J, with 8 bases between. The CDR3 protein is CAISKGSGELFF. DNA of the CDR3: TGTGCCATCAGTAAGGGGAGCGGGGAGCTGTTTTTT.

The table lists this clonotype with many counts. This chain joins TRBV12-3 or TRBV12-4 and TRBJ2-4; D not certain. The CDR3 totals 14 residues. The CDR3, as DNA: TGTGGGCTAGAAGGCGATCTAGCCAAAAACATTCAGTACTTC. This encodes CGLEGDLAKNIQYF.

This clonotype was seen more than once but under ten times. The CDR3 reads CASSYGPSGGSNTGELFF. As DNA, the CDR3 is TGTGCCAGCAGTTACGGCCCTAGCGGAGGCTCTAACACCGGGGAGCTGTTTTTT. V gene TRBV6-5 combines with J gene TRBJ2-2, with 7 positions matching TRBD2. The junction had 11 bases not matched to a gene; V was cut back by 2 bases and J by 2 bases. The germline V gene encodes CDR1 MNHEY and CDR2 SVGAGI. This CDR3 has 18 residues.

This clonotype was recorded at least ten times. The V gene is TRBV10-3, the J gene TRBJ1-1; D might be TRBD1 (5 bases). CDR1 is ENHRY and CDR2 is SYGVKD in the germline V gene. The CDR3 sequence is 14 residues long. V dropped 6 bases and J dropped 4 bases, with 15 bases sitting between them. The CDR3 sequence: CAISRGMGVTEAFF. CDR3 in DNA: TGTGCCATCAGCCGGGGGATGGGGGTCACTGAAGCTTTCTTT.

The chain combines TRBV27 with TRBJ2-3; D gene ambiguous. CDR3 length: 15 residues. CDR1 MNHEY and CDR2 SMNVEV come from the germline V gene (reference sequence). V dropped 6 bases and J dropped 2 bases, with 15 bases sitting between them. The CDR3 DNA reads as TGTGCCAGCAGCGAGACACCTCCAACCACAGATACGCAGTATTTT. Amino acids: CASSETPPTTDTQYF.